This T cell receptor beta chain was profiled in a study of beta chain features in type 1 diabetes. Study-level information: Patients were similar to healthy donors in age and gender (as well as in cell yields). Taken together, all samples contributed around 100 million examined sorted cells.

A note on this clone: Its antigen is undetermined.

Study results and caveats: Any role of HLA type in TCRB rearrangement remained unresolved here. Equally in patients and controls, shorter templates might have been favored by PCR.

Germline V gene sequence: CDR1 SGDLS, CDR2 YYNGEE. V was trimmed by 3 bases and J by 4 bases, leaving 11 bases between them. The CDR3 totals 14 residues. cDNA synthesis used the whole RNA isolate, giving expressed TCRB sequences. TCRdb's copy holds only in-frame clones and misses some; the assay was immunoSEQ multiplex PCR. The sample contains 850,000 to 900,000 clones, roughly 17% of which appear only once. This sequence was found in a woman between 18 and 30 years old in good health. The V gene is TRBV9, the J gene TRBJ2-4; D tentatively fits TRBD1 or TRBD2 (5 bases each). The sequencing sample was made of naive CD4+ T cells from blood. The CDR3 loop reads CASSAGDRKNIQYF. The CDR3 DNA sequence: TGTGCCAGCAGCGCTGGGGACCGAAAAAACATTCAGTACTTC. Based on the CDR3 plus reference TRBV9 and TRBJ2-4, the full variable domain is DSGVTQTPKHLITATGQRVTLRCSPRSGDLSVYWYQQSLDQGLQFLIQYYNGEERAKGNILERFSAQQFPDLHSELNLSSLELGDSALYFCASSAGDRKNIQYFGAGTRLSVL.